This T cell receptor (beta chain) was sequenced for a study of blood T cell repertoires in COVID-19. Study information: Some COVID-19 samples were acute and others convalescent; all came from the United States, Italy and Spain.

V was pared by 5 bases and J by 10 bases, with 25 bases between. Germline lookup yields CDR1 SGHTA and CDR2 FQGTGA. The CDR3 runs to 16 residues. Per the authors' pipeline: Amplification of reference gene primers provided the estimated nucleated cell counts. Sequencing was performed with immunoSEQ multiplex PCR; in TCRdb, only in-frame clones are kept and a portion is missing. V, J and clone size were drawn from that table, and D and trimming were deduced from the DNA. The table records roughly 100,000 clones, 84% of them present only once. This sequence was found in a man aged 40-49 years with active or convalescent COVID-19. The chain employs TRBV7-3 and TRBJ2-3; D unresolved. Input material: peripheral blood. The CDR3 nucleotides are TGTGCCAGCAGCACCTCCCATGCCACGGGTGTGAGTTCGCAGTATTTT. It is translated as CASSTSHATGVSSQYF.